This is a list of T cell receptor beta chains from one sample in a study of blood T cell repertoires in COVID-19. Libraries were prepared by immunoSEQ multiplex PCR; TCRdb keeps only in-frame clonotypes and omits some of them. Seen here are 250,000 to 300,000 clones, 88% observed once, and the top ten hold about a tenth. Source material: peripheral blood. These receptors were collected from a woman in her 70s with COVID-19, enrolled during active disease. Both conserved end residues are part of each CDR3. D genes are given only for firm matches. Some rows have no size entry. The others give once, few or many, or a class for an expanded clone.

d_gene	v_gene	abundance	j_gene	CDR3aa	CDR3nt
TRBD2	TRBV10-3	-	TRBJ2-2	CATGGLAAMGTGELFF	TGTGCCACCGGGGGACTAGCGGCCATGGGGACCGGGGAGCTGTTTTTT
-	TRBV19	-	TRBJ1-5	CASTDRDIRNQPQHF	TGTGCCAGTACCGATAGGGACATCCGCAATCAGCCCCAGCATTTT
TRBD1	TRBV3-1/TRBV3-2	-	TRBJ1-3	CASSLTGYGNTIYF	TGTGCCAGCAGCCTGACAGGGTACGGAAACACCATATATTTT
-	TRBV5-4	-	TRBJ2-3	CASSLASGDTQYF	TGTGCCAGCAGCTTGGCCTCGGGTGATACGCAGTATTTT
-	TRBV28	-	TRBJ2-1	CASNEKPGLTTMKQFF	TGTGCCAGCAATGAAAAACCGGGACTTACTACAATGAAGCAGTTCTTC
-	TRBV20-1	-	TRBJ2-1	CSASYGHFLSYEQFF	TGCAGTGCTAGTTATGGACATTTCTTGTCTTATGAGCAGTTCTTC
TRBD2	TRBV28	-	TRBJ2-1	CASSGLAGGLSSYNEQFF	TGTGCCAGCAGCGGACTAGCGGGAGGCCTTAGCTCCTACAATGAGCAGTTCTTC
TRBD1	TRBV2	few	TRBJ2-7	CASSKTGGWEQYF	TGTGCCAGCAGTAAGACAGGGGGCTGGGAGCAGTACTTC
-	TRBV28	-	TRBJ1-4	CASSFSGRREKLFF	TGTGCCAGCAGTTTTTCAGGGAGGAGGGAAAAACTGTTTTTT
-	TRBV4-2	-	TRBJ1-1	CASSQWGGNTEAFF	TGTGCCAGCAGCCAATGGGGGGGGAACACTGAAGCTTTCTTT
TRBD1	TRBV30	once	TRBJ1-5	CAWTRTGGGNQPQHF	TGTGCCTGGACCCGGACAGGGGGTGGCAATCAGCCCCAGCATTTT
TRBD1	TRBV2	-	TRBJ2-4	CASSTQGVGKNIQYF	TGTGCCAGCAGTACGCAGGGGGTTGGCAAAAACATTCAGTACTTC
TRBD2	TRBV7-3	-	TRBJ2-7	CASSKLAGERYEQYF	TGTGCCAGCAGCAAACTAGCGGGAGAACGCTACGAGCAGTACTTC
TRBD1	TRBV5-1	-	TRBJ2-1	CASSLLGAGTGVNEQFF	TGCGCCAGCAGCTTGTTAGGGGCCGGGACAGGGGTCAATGAGCAGTTCTTC
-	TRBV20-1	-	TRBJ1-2	CSARGDIGYTF	TGCAGTGCTAGAGGGGACATTGGCTACACCTTC
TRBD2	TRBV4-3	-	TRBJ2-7	CASSQVRDYSYEQYF	TGCGCCAGCAGCCAAGTCCGGGACTACTCCTACGAGCAGTACTTC
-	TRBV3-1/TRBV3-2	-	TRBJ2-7	CASSQVPVETYEQYF	TGTGCCAGCAGCCAAGTCCCCGTTGAGACCTACGAGCAGTACTTC